This T cell receptor beta chain came from a study of human T cells and chemical hapten exposure. Study background: The study lasted roughly 22 weeks, and patients were dosed weekly with diphenylcyclopropenone on the scalp throughout. DPC at 0.01% went onto the upper back in patch tests, read at 6 days.

From the RACE reads, TCRdb called clonotypes with MiXCR, one entry per CDR3 protein. Here the sample spans around 76,000 distinct CDR3 sequences, roughly 10% being singletons. The sample holds many counts of this clonotype. Its specificity is unknown. The sample's time point: patch test 1, 2 weeks after DPC sensitization. Stated treatment: therapeutic diphenylcyclopropenone sensitization with weekly scalp DPC. The drawing of blood occurred before each patch test was applied. Trimming pared 4 bases from V and 4 bases from J, leaving 7 bases between. CDR1 is SQVTM, CDR2 ANQGSEA, per germline. The CDR3 has 11 amino acids. Regarding the study as a whole: Donors were affected by alopecia, so their immune reaction might vary from that of healthy individuals.

Here the sequenced sample was whole blood, taken in connection with sensitization to the hapten diphenylcyclopropenone (DPC). The sequence was obtained from a woman aged 55-75 years with alopecia areata. Some clones in this sample may be carry-over from other donors' samples. The chain is built from TRBV29-1 and TRBJ1-1; D is ambiguous. This chain's CDR3 is CSVAVATEAFF. CDR3 DNA: TGCAGCGTTGCGGTCGCCACTGAAGCTTTCTTT.